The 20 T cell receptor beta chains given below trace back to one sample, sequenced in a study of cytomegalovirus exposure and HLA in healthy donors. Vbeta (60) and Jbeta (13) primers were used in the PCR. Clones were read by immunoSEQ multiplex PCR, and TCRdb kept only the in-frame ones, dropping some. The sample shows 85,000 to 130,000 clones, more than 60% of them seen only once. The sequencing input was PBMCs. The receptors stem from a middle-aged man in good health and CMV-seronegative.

The DNA of the CDR3 is TGTGCCAGCAGCTTAGGTGGGGCTAGCACAGATACGCAGTATTTT. Protein: CASSLGGASTDTQYF. V and J are TRBV7-9 and TRBJ2-3, with a tentative D call TRBD1 (5 bases). The ends were cut back, 1 base at V and 0 bases at J, with 8 bases in the middle. Germline assignment: CDR1 SEHNR and CDR2 FQNEAQ (reference sequence). This CDR3 is 15 amino acids long. The full variable domain, completed using reference TRBV7-9 and TRBJ2-3, is DTGVSQNPRHKITKRGQNVTFRCDPISEHNRLYWYRQTLGQGPEFLTYFQNEAQLEKSRLLSDRFSAERPKGSFSTLEIQRTEQGDSAMYLCASSLGGASTDTQYFGPGTRLTVL.

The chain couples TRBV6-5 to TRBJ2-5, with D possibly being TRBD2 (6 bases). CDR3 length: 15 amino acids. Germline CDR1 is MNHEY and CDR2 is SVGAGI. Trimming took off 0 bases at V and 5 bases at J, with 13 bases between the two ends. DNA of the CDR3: TGTGCCAGCAGTTACTCTGGGGGGATCGGGGAGACCCAGTACTTC. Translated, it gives CASSYSGGIGETQYF.

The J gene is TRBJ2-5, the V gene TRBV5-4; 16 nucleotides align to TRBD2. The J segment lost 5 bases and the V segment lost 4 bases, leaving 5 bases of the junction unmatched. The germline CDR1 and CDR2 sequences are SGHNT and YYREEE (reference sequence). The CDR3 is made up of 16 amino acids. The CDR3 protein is CASSQGTSGGAETQYF. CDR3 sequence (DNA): TGTGCCAGCAGCCAAGGGACTAGCGGGGGGGCGGAGACCCAGTACTTC.

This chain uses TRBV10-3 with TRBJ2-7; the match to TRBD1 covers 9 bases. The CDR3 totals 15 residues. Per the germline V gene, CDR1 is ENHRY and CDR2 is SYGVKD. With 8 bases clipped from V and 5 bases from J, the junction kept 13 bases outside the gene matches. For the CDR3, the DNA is TGTGCCATCTCTCGCTCCGGGACAGGGATTGACGAGCAGTACTTC. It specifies CAISRSGTGIDEQYF.

CDR3 nucleotides: TGTGCCAGCGTGCCTAATACTCTCCCAGCGGTGGGCTACACCTTC. The encoded protein is CASVPNTLPAVGYTF. The gene calls are TRBV6-1 and TRBJ1-2; D remains ambiguous. This CDR3 has 15 amino acids. CDR1 is MNHNS, CDR2 SASEGT, per germline. With 8 bases removed from V and 8 bases from J, the gap between germline ends came to 24 bases.

The CDR3 bases are TGTGCCAGCAGGGGTCAAGCGGGCCCTAATACTGGCTACACCTTC. Amino acid sequence: CASRGQAGPNTGYTF. V gene TRBV5-4 combines with J gene TRBJ1-2; no clear D. This CDR3 spans 15 amino acids. Deletions cut 5 bases from V and 7 bases from J, with 21 bases between. Per germline, CDR1 SGHNT and CDR2 YYREEE (reference sequence).

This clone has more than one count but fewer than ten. DNA of the CDR3: TGTGCCATCAGTGTACAGGGGGCGCAGGGCTACACCTTC. Its protein is CAISVQGAQGYTF. The gene calls are TRBV10-3 and TRBJ1-2, with 9 bases aligning to TRBD1. Germline CDR1 reads ENHRY; CDR2 reads SYGVKD. After removal of 4 bases from V and 8 bases from J, the junction contained 5 bases not matched to a gene. The CDR3 runs to 13 residues.

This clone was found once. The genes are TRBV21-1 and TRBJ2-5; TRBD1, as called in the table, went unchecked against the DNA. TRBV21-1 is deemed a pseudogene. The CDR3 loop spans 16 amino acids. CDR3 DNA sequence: TGTGCCAGCAGCAAAAGTACCGGGACAGGGGAAGAGACCCAGTACTTC. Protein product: CASSKSTGTGEETQYF.

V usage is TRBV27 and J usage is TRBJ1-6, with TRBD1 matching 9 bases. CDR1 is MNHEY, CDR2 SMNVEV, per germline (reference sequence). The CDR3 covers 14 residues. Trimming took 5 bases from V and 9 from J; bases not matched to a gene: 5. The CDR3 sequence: CASSRDRVGSPLHF. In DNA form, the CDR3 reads TGTGCCAGCAGTCGGGACAGGGTCGGTTCACCCCTCCACTTT.

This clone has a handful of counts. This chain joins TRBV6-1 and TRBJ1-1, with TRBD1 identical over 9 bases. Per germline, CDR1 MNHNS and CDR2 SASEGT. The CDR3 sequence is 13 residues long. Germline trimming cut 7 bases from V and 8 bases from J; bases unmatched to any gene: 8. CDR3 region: CASTSRGTGEAFF. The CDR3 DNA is TGTGCCAGCACTTCAAGAGGGACAGGGGAAGCTTTCTTT.

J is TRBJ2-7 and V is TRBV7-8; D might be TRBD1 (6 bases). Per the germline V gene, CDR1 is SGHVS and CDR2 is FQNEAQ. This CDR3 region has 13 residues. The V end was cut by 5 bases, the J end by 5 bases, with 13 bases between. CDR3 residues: CASSMPYRDEQYF. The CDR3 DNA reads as TGTGCCAGCAGCATGCCCTACAGGGACGAGCAGTACTTC.

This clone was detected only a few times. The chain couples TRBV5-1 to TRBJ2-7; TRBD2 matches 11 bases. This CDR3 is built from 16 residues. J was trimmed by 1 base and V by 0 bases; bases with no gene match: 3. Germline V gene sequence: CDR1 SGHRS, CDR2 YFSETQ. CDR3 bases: TGCGCCAGCAGCTTGGCAGCTAGCGGGGGGTCCTACGAGCAGTACTTC. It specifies CASSLAASGGSYEQYF. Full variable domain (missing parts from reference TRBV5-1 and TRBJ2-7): KAGVTQTPRYLIKTRGQQVTLSCSPISGHRSVSWYQQTPGQGLQFLFEYFSETQRNKGNFPGRFSGRQFSNSRSEMNVSTLELGDSALYLCASSLAASGGSYEQYFGPGTRLTVT.

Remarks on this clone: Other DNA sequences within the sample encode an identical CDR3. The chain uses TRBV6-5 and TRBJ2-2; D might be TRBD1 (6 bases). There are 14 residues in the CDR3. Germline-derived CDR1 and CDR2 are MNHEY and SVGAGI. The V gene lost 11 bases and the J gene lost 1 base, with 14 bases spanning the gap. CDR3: CAAGDRMNTGELFF. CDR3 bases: TGTGCCGCCGGAGACAGGATGAACACCGGGGAGCTGTTTTTT.

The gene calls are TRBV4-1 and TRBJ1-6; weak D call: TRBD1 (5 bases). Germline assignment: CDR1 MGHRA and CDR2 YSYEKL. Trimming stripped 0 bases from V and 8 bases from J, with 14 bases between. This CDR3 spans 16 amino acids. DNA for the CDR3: TGCGCCAGCAGCCAAGAAGCGGGGCTAAGGGATTCACCCCTCCACTTT. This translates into CASSQEAGLRDSPLHF.

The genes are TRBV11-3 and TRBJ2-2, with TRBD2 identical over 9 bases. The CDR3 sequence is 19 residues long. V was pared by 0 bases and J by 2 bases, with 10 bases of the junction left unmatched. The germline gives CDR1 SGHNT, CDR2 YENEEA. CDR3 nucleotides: TGTGCCAGCAGCTTAGAGCGGTGGGGAGCGGGGGGAAACACCGGGGAGCTGTTTTTT. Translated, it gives CASSLERWGAGGNTGELFF.

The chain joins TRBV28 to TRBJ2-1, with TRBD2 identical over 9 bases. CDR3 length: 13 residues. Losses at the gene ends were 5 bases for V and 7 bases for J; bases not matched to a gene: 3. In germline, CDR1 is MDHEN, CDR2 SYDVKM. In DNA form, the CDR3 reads TGTGCCAGCAGTACTAGCGGGTATAATGAGCAGTTCTTC. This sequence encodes CASSTSGYNEQFF.

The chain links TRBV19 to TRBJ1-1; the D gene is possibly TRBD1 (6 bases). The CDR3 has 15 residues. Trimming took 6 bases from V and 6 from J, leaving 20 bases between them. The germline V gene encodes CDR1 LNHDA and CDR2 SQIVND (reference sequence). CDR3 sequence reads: CASRPSLDRKPEAFF. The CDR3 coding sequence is TGTGCCAGTAGACCGAGTTTAGACAGGAAGCCTGAAGCTTTCTTT.

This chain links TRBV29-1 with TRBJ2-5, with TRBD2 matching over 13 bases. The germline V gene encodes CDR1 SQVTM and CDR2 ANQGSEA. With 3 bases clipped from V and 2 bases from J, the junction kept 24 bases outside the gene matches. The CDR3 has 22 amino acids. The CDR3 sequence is CSVDGYGLAGATPRSAQETQYF. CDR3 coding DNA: TGCAGCGTTGATGGGTACGGACTAGCGGGGGCCACCCCCCGTTCAGCACAAGAGACCCAGTACTTC. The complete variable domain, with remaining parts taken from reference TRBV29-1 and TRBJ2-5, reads SAVISQKPSRDICQRGTSLTIQCQVDSQVTMMFWYRQQPGQSLTLIATANQGSEATYESGFVIDKFPISRPNLTFSTLTVSNMSPEDSSIYLCSVDGYGLAGATPRSAQETQYFGPGTRLLVL.

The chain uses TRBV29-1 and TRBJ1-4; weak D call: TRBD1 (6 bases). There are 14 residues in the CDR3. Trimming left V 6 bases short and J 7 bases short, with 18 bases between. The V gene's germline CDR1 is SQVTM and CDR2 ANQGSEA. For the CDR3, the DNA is TGCAGCGTCCGGATGGGGGGGCGAGGTGAAAAACTGTTTTTT. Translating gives CSVRMGGRGEKLFF.

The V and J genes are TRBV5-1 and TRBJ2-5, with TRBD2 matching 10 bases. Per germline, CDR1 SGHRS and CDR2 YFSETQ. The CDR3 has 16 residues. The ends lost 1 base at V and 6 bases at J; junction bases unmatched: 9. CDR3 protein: CASSLSQRGGSQTQYF. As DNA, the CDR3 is TGCGCCAGCAGCTTGTCCCAGCGGGGGGGATCGCAGACCCAGTACTTC. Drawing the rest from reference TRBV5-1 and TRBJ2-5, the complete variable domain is KAGVTQTPRYLIKTRGQQVTLSCSPISGHRSVSWYQQTPGQGLQFLFEYFSETQRNKGNFPGRFSGRQFSNSRSEMNVSTLELGDSALYLCASSLSQRGGSQTQYFGPGTRLLVL.